Below are 15 T cell receptor beta chains sequenced from a single sample in a study of cytomegalovirus exposure and HLA in healthy donors. Amplification used 60 Vbeta primers and 13 Jbeta primers. Sequencing used immunoSEQ multiplex PCR; TCRdb keeps in-frame clones, though not all of them. The sample includes approximately 110,000 clones, roughly 66% of them seen just once. The sequencing sample was made of PBMCs. Every receptor here comes from a man in his sixties in good health and CMV-seropositive.

With regard to this clone: A junction boundary mismatches the germline segment, possibly from a read error. The same CDR3 also results from other DNA sequences found in this sample. This sequence joins TRBV30 and TRBJ1-5, with a tentative D call TRBD1 (6 bases). Germline CDR1 and CDR2: GTSNPN and SVGIG (reference sequence). The CDR3 sequence is 16 residues long. CDR3 DNA: TGTGCCTGGATTCTCCTGATGGGGGCAAAAAATCAGCCCCAGCATTTC. Amino acids: CAWILLMGAKNQPQHF.

This sequence joins TRBV27 and TRBJ2-1, with 7 nucleotides matching TRBD1. CDR3 length: 16 residues. V was clipped by 3 bases and J by 7 bases; unmatched bases: 12. In germline, CDR1 is MNHEY, CDR2 SMNVEV (reference sequence). The CDR3 nucleotides read TGTGCCAGCAGTTTCTCAGGGACAGCTCCGTTTAATGAGCAGTTCTTC. Translation gives CASSFSGTAPFNEQFF.

There are a few counts of this clone. CDR3 sequence: CASSFSNRGRDGYTF. The DNA of the CDR3 is TGTGCCAGCAGCTTTTCCAACAGGGGGCGCGATGGCTACACCTTC. The J gene is TRBJ1-2, the V gene TRBV5-4; 9 bases are shared with TRBD1. Germline values: CDR1 SGHNT, CDR2 YYREEE (reference sequence). The CDR3 loop spans 15 amino acids. The ends lost 2 bases at V and 6 bases at J; junction bases unmatched: 8. Together with reference TRBV5-4 and TRBJ1-2, the CDR3 gives the full variable domain: ETGVTQSPTHLIKTRGQQVTLRCSSQSGHNTVSWYQQALGQGPQFIFQYYREEENGRGNFPPRFSGLQFPNYSSELNVNALELDDSALYLCASSFSNRGRDGYTFGSGTRLTVV.

The chain has TRBV6-6 and TRBJ1-2; 9 bases align to TRBD1. The CDR3 runs to 14 residues. Germline CDR1 MNHNY, CDR2 SVGAGI (reference sequence). Trimming cost V 4 bases and J 8 bases; bases outside gene matches: 8. The DNA for the CDR3 is TGTGCCAGCAGTTTGACCGGGACAGGGAACGGCTACACCTTC. Its protein is CASSLTGTGNGYTF.

V is TRBV28 and J is TRBJ1-4, with 8 bases lining up with TRBD1. The V segment lost 2 bases and the J segment 7 bases; nucleotides outside the gene matches: 6. The CDR3 contains 15 residues. The germline gives CDR1 MDHEN, CDR2 SYDVKM. DNA for the CDR3: TGTGCCAGCAGTTTAAACGGACAGGGCGGTGAAAAACTGTTTTTT. Amino acids: CASSLNGQGGEKLFF.

V is TRBV18 and J is TRBJ1-5; TRBD1 matches 8 bases. V gave up 5 bases and J gave up 2 bases; unmatched junction bases: 5. The CDR3 loop spans 15 amino acids. CDR1 and CDR2 (germline): KGHSH, LQKENI. The CDR3 sequence is CASSNMTGGNQPQHF. The CDR3 DNA follows: TGTGCCAGCTCAAACATGACAGGGGGCAATCAGCCCCAGCATTTT. Variable domain in full (rest from reference TRBV18 and TRBJ1-5): NAGVMQNPRHLVRRRGQEARLRCSPMKGHSHVYWYRQLPEEGLKFMVYLQKENIIDESGMPKERFSAEFPKEGPSILRIQQVVRGDSAAYFCASSNMTGGNQPQHFGDGTRLSIL.

The CDR3 nucleotides read TGCAGCGTTGAGGTAGCGGGGACAAATGAGCAGTTCTTC. Translating it yields CSVEVAGTNEQFF. This chain connects TRBV29-1 to TRBJ2-1; 8 bases map to TRBD2. CDR1 and CDR2 from the germline V gene are SQVTM and ANQGSEA. Germline trimming cut 3 bases from V and 7 bases from J; bases unmatched to any gene: 5. The CDR3 totals 13 residues.

V and J are TRBV5-1 and TRBJ1-2; 8 bases align to TRBD1. CDR1 SGHRS and CDR2 YFSETQ come from the germline V gene. V shed 4 bases and J 4 bases; nucleotides not matched to a gene: 9. The CDR3 is 15 amino acids. CDR3 in amino acids: CASSPGTGGGYGYTF. The CDR3 DNA reads TGCGCCAGCAGCCCGGGAACAGGGGGTGGCTATGGCTACACCTTC.

V usage is TRBV7-8 and J usage is TRBJ1-3; TRBD1 agrees at 9 bases. Germline-derived CDR1 and CDR2 are SGHVS and FQNEAQ. The CDR3 spans 15 residues. V shed 5 bases, J shed 2 bases, and the junction held 4 bases outside the gene matches. The CDR3 DNA follows: TGTGCCAGCAGCCCAACAGGGGGCGCTGGAAACACCATATATTTT. The encoded protein is CASSPTGGAGNTIYF.

The chain carries TRBV27 and TRBJ2-5, with D uncertain. Germline V gene sequence: CDR1 MNHEY, CDR2 SMNVEV (reference sequence). Trimming took 3 bases from V and 4 from J, leaving 6 bases between them. The CDR3 runs 12 residues. The CDR3 sequence: CASSFVRETQYF. In nucleotides, the CDR3 is TGTGCCAGCAGTTTCGTGAGAGAGACCCAGTACTTC.

This sequence joins TRBV28 and TRBJ1-1; 7 positions match TRBD1. The length of the CDR3 is 15 residues. Germline V CDR1 and CDR2: MDHEN, SYDVKM. Trimming at V came to 6 bases and at J to 7 bases, leaving 14 bases not matched to a gene. The CDR3 spells CASRIYRTGGIEAFF. The CDR3 region has the DNA TGTGCCAGCAGGATCTATCGGACAGGTGGAATTGAAGCTTTCTTT. Looking up the rest from reference TRBV28 and TRBJ1-1 gives the full variable domain: DVKVTQSSRYLVKRTGEKVFLECVQDMDHENMFWYRQDPGLGLRLIYFSYDVKMKEKGDIPEGYSVSREKKERFSLILESASTNQTSMYLCASRIYRTGGIEAFFGQGTRLTVV.

The chain has TRBV12-5 and TRBJ2-3; D gene unclear. V was trimmed by 1 base and J by 1 base, leaving 9 bases between them. This CDR3 region has 15 residues. From germline, CDR1 is LGHNT and CDR2 FRNRAP. The DNA of the CDR3 is TGTGCTAGTGGTTTGGGAGGTATGGGCACAGATACGCAGTATTTT. It specifies CASGLGGMGTDTQYF.

This chain uses TRBV29-1 with TRBJ2-2, with D maybe TRBD2 (6 bases). The CDR3 extends over 17 amino acids. The germline CDR1 and CDR2 sequences are SQVTM and ANQGSEA. Between the trimmed V and J ends, which lost 1 base and 6 bases, there was a span of 21 bases. This CDR3 reads CSVEVWAGRSLPGELFF. In DNA form, the CDR3 reads TGCAGCGTTGAAGTATGGGCAGGGAGGTCCCTACCCGGGGAGCTGTTTTTT.

The rearrangement links TRBV2 to TRBJ2-7; the match to TRBD1 covers 7 bases. Germline CDR1 reads SNHLY; CDR2 reads FYNNEI. This CDR3 spans 14 amino acids. The V segment lost 6 bases and the J segment 0 bases; nucleotides outside the gene matches: 5. This chain's CDR3 is CASSMGQTSYEQYF. In nucleotides, the CDR3 is TGTGCCAGCAGCATGGGACAGACCTCCTACGAGCAGTACTTC. Variable domain in full (rest from reference TRBV2 and TRBJ2-7): EPEVTQTPSHQVTQMGQEVILRCVPISNHLYFYWYRQILGQKVEFLVSFYNNEISEKSEIFDDQFSVERPDGSNFTLKIRSTKLEDSAMYFCASSMGQTSYEQYFGPGTRLTVT.

V gene TRBV7-3 combines with J gene TRBJ1-6; 7 bases fit TRBD1. Germline-derived CDR1 and CDR2 are SGHTA and FQGTGA. V was clipped by 5 bases and J by 2 bases; unmatched bases: 6. There are 16 residues in the CDR3. The CDR3 nucleotides read TGTGCCAGCAGCCGACAGGGCGGAACCTATAATTCACCCCTCCACTTT. Its protein product is CASSRQGGTYNSPLHF.